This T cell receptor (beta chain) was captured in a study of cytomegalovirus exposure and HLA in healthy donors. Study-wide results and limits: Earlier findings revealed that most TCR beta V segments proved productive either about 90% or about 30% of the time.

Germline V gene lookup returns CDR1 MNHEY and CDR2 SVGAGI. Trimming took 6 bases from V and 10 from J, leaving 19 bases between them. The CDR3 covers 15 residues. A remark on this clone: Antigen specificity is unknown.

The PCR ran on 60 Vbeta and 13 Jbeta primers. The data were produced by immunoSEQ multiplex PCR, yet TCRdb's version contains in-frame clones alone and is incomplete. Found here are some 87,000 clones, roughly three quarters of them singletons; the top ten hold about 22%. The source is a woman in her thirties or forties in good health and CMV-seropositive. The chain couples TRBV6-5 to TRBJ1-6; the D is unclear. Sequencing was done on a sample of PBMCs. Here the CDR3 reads CASREAEGWRSPLHF. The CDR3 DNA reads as TGTGCCAGCAGAGAGGCGGAAGGTTGGCGGTCACCCCTCCACTTT.